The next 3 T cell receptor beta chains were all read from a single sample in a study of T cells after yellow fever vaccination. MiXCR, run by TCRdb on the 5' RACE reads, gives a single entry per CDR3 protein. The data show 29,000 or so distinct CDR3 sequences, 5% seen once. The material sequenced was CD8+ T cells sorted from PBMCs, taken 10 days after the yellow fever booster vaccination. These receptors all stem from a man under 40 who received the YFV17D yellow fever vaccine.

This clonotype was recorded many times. CDR3 sequence reads: CSLEGSGRIYNEQFF. In DNA form, the CDR3 reads TGCAGCCTGGAGGGTAGCGGGAGGATATACAATGAGCAGTTCTTC. J is TRBJ2-1 and V is TRBV29-1; 10 positions agree with TRBD2. Germline loops: CDR1 SQVTM, CDR2 ANQGSEA. This CDR3 region has 15 residues. Unmatched junction bases numbered 11, after V lost 8 bases and J lost 4 bases.

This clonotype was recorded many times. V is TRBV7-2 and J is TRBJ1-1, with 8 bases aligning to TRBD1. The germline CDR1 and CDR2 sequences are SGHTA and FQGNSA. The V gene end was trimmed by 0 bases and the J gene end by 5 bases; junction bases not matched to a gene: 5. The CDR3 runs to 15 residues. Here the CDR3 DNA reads TGTGCCAGCAGCTTAGCGGGGACAGGATTGACTGAAGCTTTCTTT. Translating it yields CASSLAGTGLTEAFF. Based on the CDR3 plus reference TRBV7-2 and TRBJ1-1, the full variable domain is GAGVSQSPSNKVTEKGKDVELRCDPISGHTALYWYRQSLGQGLEFLIYFQGNSAPDKSGLPSDRFSAERTGGSVSTLTIQRTQQEDSAVYLCASSLAGTGLTEAFFGQGTRLTVV.

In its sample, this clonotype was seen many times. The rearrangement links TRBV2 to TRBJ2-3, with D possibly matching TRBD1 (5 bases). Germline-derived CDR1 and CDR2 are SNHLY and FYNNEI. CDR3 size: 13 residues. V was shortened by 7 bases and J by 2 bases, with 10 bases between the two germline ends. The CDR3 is CASTPGSTDTQYF. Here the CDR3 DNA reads TGTGCCAGCACCCCAGGGTCCACAGATACGCAGTATTTT.